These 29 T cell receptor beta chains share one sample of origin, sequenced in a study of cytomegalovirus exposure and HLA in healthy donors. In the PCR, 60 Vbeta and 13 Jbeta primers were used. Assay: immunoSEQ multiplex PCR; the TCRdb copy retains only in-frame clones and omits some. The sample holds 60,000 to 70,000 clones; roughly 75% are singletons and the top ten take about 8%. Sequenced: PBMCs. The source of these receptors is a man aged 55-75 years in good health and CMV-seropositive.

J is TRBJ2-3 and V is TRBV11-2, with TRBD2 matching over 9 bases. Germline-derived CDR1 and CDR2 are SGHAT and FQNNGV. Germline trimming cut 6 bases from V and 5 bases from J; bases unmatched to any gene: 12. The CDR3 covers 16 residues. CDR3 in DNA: TGTGCCAGCAGTGGTTCGGGGCGGGAGGGCGGAGATACGCAGTATTTT. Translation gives CASSGSGREGGDTQYF.

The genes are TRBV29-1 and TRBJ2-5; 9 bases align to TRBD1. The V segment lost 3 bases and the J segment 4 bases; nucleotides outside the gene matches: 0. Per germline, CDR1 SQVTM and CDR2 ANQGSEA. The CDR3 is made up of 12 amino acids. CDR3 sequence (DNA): TGCAGCGTTGAGGACAGGGGAGAGACCCAGTACTTC. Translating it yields CSVEDRGETQYF.

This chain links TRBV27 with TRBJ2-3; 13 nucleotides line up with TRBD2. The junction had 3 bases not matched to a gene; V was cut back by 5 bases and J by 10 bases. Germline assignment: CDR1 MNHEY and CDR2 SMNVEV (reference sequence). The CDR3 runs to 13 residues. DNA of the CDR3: TGTGCCAGCAGTCCGGGACTAGCGGGATCGCAGTATTTT. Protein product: CASSPGLAGSQYF.

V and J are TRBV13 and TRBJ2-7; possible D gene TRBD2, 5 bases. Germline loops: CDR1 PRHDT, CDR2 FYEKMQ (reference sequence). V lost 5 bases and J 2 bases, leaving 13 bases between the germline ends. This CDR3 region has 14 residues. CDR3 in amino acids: CASSAGDWTYEQYF. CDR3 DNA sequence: TGTGCCAGCAGCGCCGGGGATTGGACCTACGAGCAGTACTTC. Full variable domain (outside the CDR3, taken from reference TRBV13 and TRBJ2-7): AAGVIQSPRHLIKEKRETATLKCYPIPRHDTVYWYQQGPGQDPQFLISFYEKMQSDKGSIPDRFSAQQFSDYHSELNMSSLELGDSALYFCASSAGDWTYEQYFGPGTRLTVT.

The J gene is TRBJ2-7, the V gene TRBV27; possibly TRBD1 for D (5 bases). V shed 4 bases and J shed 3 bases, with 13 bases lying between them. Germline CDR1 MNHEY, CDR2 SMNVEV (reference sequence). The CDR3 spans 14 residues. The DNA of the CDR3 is TGTGCCAGCAGTTGGGGCAGGAATATCTACGAGCAGTACTTC. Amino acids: CASSWGRNIYEQYF.

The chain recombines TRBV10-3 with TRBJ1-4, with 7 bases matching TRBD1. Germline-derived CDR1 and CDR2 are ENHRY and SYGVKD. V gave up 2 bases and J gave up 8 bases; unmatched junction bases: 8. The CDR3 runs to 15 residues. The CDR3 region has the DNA TGTGCCATCAGTGAGACCCGGACAGGAGAGGAAAAACTGTTTTTT. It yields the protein CAISETRTGEEKLFF.

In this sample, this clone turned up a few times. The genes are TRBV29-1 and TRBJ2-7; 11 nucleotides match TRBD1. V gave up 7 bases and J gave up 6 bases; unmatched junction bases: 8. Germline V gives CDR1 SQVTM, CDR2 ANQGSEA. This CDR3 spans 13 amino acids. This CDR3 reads CSGGAGTGGEQYF. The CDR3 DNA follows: TGCAGCGGGGGGGCTGGGACAGGGGGCGAGCAGTACTTC.

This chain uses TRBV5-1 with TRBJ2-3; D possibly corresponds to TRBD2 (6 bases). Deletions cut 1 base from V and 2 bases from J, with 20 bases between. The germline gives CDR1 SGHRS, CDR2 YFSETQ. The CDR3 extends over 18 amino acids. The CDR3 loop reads CASSLPLTAGGNTDTQYF. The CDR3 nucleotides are TGCGCCAGCAGCTTGCCCCTGACCGCTGGGGGGAACACAGATACGCAGTATTTT.

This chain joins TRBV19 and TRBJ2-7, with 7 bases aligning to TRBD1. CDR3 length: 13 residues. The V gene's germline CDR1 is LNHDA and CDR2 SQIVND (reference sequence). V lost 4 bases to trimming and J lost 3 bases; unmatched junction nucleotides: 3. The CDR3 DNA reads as TGTGCCAGTAGTACGGGACAGAACTACGAGCAGTACTTC. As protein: CASSTGQNYEQYF.

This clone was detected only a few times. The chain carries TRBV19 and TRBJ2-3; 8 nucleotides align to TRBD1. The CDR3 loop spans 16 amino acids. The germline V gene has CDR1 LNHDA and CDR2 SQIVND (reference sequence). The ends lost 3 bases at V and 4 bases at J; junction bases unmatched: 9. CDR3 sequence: CASSIPTGAGSDTQYF. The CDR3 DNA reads TGTGCCAGTAGTATCCCGACAGGGGCAGGATCAGATACGCAGTATTTT.

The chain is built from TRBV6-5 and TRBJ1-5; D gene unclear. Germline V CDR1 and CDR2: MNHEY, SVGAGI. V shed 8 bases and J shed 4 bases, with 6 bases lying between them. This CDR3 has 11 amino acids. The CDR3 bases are TGTGCCAGCGGGGAGAATCAGCCCCAGCATTTT. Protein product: CASGENQPQHF.

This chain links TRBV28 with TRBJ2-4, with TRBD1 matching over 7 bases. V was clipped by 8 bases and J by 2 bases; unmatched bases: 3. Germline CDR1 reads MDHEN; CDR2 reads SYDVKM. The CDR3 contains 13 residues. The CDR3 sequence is CASLQGPKNIQYF. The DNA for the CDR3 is TGTGCCAGCCTACAGGGGCCCAAAAACATTCAGTACTTC.

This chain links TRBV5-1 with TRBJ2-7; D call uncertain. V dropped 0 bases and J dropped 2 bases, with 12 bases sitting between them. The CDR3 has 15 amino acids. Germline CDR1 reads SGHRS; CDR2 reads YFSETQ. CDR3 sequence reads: CASSLEAGGAYEQYF. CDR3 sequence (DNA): TGCGCCAGCAGCTTGGAGGCAGGTGGCGCCTACGAGCAGTACTTC. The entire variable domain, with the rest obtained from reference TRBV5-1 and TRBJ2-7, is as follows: KAGVTQTPRYLIKTRGQQVTLSCSPISGHRSVSWYQQTPGQGLQFLFEYFSETQRNKGNFPGRFSGRQFSNSRSEMNVSTLELGDSALYLCASSLEAGGAYEQYFGPGTRLTVT.

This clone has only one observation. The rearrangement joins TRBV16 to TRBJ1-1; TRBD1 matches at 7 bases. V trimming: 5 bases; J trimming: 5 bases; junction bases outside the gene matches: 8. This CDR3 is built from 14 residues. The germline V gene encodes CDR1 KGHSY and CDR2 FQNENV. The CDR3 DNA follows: TGTGCCAGCAGCTATTCAGGGGGAGCGACTGAAGCTTTCTTT. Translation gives CASSYSGGATEAFF.

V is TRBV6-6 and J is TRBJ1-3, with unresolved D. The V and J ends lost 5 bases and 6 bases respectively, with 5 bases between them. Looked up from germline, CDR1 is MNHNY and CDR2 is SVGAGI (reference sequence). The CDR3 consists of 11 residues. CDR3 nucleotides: TGTGCCAGCAGTGTCCAAAACACCATATATTTT. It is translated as CASSVQNTIYF.

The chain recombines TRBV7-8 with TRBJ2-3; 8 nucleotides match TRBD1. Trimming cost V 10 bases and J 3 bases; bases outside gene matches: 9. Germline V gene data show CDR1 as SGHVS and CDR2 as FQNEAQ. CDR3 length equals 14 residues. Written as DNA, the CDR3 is TGTGCCACCAAGCAGAACAGGGGGACAGATACGCAGTATTTT. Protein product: CATKQNRGTDTQYF.

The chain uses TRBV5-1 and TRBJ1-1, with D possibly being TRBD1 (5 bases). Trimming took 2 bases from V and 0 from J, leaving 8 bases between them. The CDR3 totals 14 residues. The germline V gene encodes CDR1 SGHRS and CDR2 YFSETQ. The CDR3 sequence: CASSFDSMNTEAFF. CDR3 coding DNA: TGCGCCAGCAGCTTTGACAGTATGAACACTGAAGCTTTCTTT. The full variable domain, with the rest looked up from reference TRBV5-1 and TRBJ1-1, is KAGVTQTPRYLIKTRGQQVTLSCSPISGHRSVSWYQQTPGQGLQFLFEYFSETQRNKGNFPGRFSGRQFSNSRSEMNVSTLELGDSALYLCASSFDSMNTEAFFGQGTRLTVV.

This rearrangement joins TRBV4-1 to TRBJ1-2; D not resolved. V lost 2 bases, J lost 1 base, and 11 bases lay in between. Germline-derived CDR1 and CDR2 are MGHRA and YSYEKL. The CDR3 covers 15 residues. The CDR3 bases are TGCGCCAGCAGCCAAACCTCCGGGAATAACTATGGCTACACCTTC. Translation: CASSQTSGNNYGYTF.

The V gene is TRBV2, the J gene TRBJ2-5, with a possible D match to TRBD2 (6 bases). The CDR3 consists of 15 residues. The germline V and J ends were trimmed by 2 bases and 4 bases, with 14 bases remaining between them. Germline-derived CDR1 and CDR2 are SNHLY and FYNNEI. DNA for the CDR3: TGTGCCAGCAGTGAATGGGGCGGGGTTGGAGAGACCCAGTACTTC. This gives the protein CASSEWGGVGETQYF.

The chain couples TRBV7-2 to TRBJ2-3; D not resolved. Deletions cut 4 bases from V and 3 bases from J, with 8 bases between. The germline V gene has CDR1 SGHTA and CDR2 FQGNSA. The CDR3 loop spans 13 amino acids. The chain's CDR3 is CASSSYTTDTQYF. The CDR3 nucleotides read TGTGCCAGCAGCTCATATACTACAGATACGCAGTATTTT.

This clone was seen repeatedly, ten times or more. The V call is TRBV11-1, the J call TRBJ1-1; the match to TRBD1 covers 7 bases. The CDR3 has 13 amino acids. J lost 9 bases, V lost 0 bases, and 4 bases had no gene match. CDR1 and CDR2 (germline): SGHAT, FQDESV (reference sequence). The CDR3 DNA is TGTGCCAGCAGCTTAGCGTCGGGACAGCAAGCTTTCTTT. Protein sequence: CASSLASGQQAFF.

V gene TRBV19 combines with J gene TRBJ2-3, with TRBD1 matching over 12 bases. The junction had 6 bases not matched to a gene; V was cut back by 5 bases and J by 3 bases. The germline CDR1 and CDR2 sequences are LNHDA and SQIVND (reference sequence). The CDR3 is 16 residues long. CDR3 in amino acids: CASSRGQGAPTDTQYF. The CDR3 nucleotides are TGTGCCAGTAGTCGGGGACAGGGGGCGCCGACAGATACGCAGTATTTT. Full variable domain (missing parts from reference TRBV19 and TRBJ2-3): DGGITQSPKYLFRKEGQNVTLSCEQNLNHDAMYWYRQDPGQGLRLIYYSQIVNDFQKGDIAEGYSVSREKKESFPLTVTSAQKNPTAFYLCASSRGQGAPTDTQYFGPGTRLTVL.

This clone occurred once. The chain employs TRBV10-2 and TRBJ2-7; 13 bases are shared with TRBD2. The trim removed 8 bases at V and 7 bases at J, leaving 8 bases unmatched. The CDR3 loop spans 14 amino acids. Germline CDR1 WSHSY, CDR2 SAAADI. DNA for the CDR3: TGCGCCAGCTCGGGACTAGCGGGGTTCGGGGAGCAGTACTTC. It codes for CASSGLAGFGEQYF.

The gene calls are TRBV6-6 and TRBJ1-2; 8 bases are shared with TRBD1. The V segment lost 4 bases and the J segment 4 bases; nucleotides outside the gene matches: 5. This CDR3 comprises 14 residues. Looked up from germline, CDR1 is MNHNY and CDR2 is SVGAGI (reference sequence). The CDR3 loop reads CASSSAGGSYGYTF. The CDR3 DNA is TGTGCCAGCAGTTCGGCAGGGGGCAGCTATGGCTACACCTTC.

This chain's CDR3 is CASSVGQGASSGNTIYF. The CDR3 region has the DNA TGTGCCAGCAGCGTAGGACAGGGGGCTTCCTCTGGAAACACCATATATTTT. This chain connects TRBV9 to TRBJ1-3; 10 bases line up with TRBD1. J gave up 0 bases and V 0 bases, and 3 bases lay outside the gene matches. Germline CDR1 and CDR2: SGDLS and YYNGEE. The CDR3 is made up of 17 amino acids.

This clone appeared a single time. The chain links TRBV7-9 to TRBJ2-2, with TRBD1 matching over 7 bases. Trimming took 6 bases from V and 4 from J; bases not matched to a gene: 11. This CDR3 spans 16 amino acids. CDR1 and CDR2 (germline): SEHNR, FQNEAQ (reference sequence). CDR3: CASSFLRDSLTGELFF. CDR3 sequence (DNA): TGTGCCAGCAGTTTTCTTCGGGACAGCCTCACCGGGGAGCTGTTTTTT. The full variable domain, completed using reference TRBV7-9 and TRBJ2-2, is DTGVSQNPRHKITKRGQNVTFRCDPISEHNRLYWYRQTLGQGPEFLTYFQNEAQLEKSRLLSDRFSAERPKGSFSTLEIQRTEQGDSAMYLCASSFLRDSLTGELFFGEGSRLTVL.

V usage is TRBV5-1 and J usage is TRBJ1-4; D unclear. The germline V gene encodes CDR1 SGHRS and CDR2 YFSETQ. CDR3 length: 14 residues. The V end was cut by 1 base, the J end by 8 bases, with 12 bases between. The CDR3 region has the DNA TGCGCCAGCAGCTTGCTAGGCGTAAGCGAAAAACTGTTTTTT. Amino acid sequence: CASSLLGVSEKLFF.

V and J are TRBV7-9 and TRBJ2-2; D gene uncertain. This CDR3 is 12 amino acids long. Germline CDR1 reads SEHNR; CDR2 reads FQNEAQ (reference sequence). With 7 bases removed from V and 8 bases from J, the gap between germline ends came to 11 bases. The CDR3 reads CASTWRPGELFF. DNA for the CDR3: TGTGCCAGCACTTGGAGACCGGGGGAGCTGTTTTTT.

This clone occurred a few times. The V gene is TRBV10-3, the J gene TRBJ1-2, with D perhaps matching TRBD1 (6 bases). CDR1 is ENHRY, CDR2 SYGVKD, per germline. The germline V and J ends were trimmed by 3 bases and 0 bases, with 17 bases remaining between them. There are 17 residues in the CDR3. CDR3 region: CAISETFTGRANYGYTF. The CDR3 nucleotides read TGTGCCATCAGTGAAACATTTACAGGGAGAGCTAACTATGGCTACACCTTC.